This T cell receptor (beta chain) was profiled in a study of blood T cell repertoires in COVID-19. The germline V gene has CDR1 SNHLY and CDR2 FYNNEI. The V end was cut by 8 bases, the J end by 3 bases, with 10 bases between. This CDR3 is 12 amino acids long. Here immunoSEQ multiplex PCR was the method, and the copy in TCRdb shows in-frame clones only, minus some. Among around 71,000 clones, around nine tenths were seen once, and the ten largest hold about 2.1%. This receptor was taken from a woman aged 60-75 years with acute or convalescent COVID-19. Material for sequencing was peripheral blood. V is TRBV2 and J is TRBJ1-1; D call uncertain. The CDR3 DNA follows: TGTGCCAGCTCCGTCCAGGACACTGAAGCTTTCTTT. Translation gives CASSVQDTEAFF.